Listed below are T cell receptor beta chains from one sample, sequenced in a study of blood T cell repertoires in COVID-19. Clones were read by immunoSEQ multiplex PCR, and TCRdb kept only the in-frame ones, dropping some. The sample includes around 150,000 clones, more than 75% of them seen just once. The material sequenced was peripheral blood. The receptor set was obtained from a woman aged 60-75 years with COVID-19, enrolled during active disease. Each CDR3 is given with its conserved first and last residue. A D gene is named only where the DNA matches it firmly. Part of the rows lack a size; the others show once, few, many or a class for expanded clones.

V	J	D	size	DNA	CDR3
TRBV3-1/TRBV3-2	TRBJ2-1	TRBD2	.	TGTGCCAGCAGCCAAGTGGTTTTAGCGGGAGGGGGAAATGAGCAGTTCTTC	CASSQVVLAGGGNEQFF
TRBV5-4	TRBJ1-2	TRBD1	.	TGTGCCAGCAGCGGCGCCGGGACAGGGTCCAACTATGGCTACACCTTC	CASSGAGTGSNYGYTF
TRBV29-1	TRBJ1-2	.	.	TGCAGCCCTTGGGAGGGGCTACTTCGGGGCTACACCTTC	CSPWEGLLRGYTF
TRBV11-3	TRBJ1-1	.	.	TGTGCCAGCAGCTTAGGCGAACGGGAGGCGACTGAAGCTTTCTTT	CASSLGEREATEAFF
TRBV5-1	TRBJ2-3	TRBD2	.	TGCGCCAGCAGCTTGACTAGCGCTACAGATACGCAGTATTTT	CASSLTSATDTQYF
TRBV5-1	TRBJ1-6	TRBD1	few	TGCGCCAGCAGCTTGGAAGGGACAGCTAATTCACCCCTCCACTTT	CASSLEGTANSPLHF
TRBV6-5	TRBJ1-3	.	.	TGTGCCAGCAGTTCTCTTTGGGGCAGTGGAGGAAACACCATATATTTT	CASSSLWGSGGNTIYF
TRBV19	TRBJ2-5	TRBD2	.	TGTGCCAGTAGTATTTTGAGGGGAGGGCAAGAGACCCAGTACTTC	CASSILRGGQETQYF
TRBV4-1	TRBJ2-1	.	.	TGCGCCAGCAGCCAAGGGGGGGTCTACAATGAGCAGTTCTTC	CASSQGGVYNEQFF
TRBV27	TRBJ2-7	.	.	TGTGCCAGCAGTTTAGTAGTCTCCTACGAGCAGTACTTC	CASSLVVSYEQYF
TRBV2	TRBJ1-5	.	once	TGTGCCAGCAGTGAAGACCTAAGACAGCCCCAGCATTTT	CASSEDLRQPQHF
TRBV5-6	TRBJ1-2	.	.	TGTGCCAGCAGTCCCCTAAATGGGTCGCCCGGGTATGGCTACACCTTC	CASSPLNGSPGYGYTF
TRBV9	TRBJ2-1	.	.	TGTGCCAGCAGCGTTCAAACGGCCTACAATGAGCAGTTCTTC	CASSVQTAYNEQFF
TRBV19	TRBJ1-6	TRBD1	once	TGTGCCACGGGACAGGGTTTCGGATCACCCCTCCACTTT	CATGQGFGSPLHF
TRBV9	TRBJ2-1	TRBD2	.	TGTGCCAGCAGCGTAGATTTGTGGCTAGCGGGCGGCAATGAGCAGTTCTTC	CASSVDLWLAGGNEQFF
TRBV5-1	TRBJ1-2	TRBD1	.	TGCGCCAGCAGCCTGGGACAGCATGGCTACACCTTC	CASSLGQHGYTF
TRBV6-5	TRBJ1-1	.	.	TGTGCCAGCAGACAGGGCCTGAACACTGAAGCTTTCTTT	CASRQGLNTEAFF
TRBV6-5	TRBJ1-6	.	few	TGTGCCAGCACCGAGACGGGGAGATCACCCCTCCACTTT	CASTETGRSPLHF
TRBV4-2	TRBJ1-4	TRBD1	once	TGTGCCAGCAGCGGAGGGACAGTGGTAGAAAAACTGTTTTTT	CASSGGTVVEKLFF
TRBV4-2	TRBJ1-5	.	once	TGTGCCAGCAGCCAAGATATAGCCTATAGCAATCAGCCCCAGCATTTT	CASSQDIAYSNQPQHF
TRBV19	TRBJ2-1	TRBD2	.	TGTGCCAGTAGTATTAGCGGGGGGGGTAATGAGCAGTTCTTC	CASSISGGGNEQFF
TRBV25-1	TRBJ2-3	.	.	TGTGCCAGCACTCAATGGGTCGACAGCCCCACAGATACGCAGTATTTT	CASTQWVDSPTDTQYF
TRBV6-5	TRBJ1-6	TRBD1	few	TGTGCCAGCACCCAGAGGAGGGGGCCGAATTCACCCCTCCACTTT	CASTQRRGPNSPLHF
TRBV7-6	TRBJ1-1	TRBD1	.	TGTGCCAGCAGCAAGGGGGCCACTGAAGCTTTCTTT	CASSKGATEAFF
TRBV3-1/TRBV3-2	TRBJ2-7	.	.	TGTGCCAGCAGCCGAGAATCAGACGAGCAGTACTTC	CASSRESDEQYF
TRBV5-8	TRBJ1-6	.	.	TGTGCCAGCAGCCGACGGAGCCCTAATTCACCCCTCCACTTT	CASSRRSPNSPLHF
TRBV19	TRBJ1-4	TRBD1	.	TGTGCCATCTCCGACAGGGGATTAGGAAAACTGTTTTTT	CAISDRGLGKLFF
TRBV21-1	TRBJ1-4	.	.	TGTGCCAGCAGCCGGGCGGACAGGGGGCCGGGTGGTGAAAAACTGTTTTTT	CASSRADRGPGGEKLFF
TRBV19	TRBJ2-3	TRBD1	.	TGTGCCAGTAGTAGCACACAGGTCCGGGACAGGGGCCAACCAGATACGCAGTATTTT	CASSSTQVRDRGQPDTQYF
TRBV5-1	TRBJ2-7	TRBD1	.	TGCGCCAGCAGCTTGGAGACAGGGGCGGCCTCCCACGAGCAGTACTTC	CASSLETGAASHEQYF
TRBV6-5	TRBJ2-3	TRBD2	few	TGTGCCAGCAGACGGACTAGCGGGGGACGGACGCAGTATTTT	CASRRTSGGRTQYF
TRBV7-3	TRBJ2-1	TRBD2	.	TGTGCCAGCAGCTTAGCGGGGGGCAACAATGAGCAGTTCTTC	CASSLAGGNNEQFF
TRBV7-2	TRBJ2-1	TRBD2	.	TGTGCCAGCAGCGTGGGACTAGCCCCCGGCCTTTGGTATGAGCAGTTCTTC	CASSVGLAPGLWYEQFF
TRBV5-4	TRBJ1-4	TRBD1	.	TGTGCCAGCAGCCCTCAAGGAGGGGGCCGTGAAAAACTGTTTTTT	CASSPQGGGREKLFF
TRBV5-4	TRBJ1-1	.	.	TGTGCCAGCAGTAGGGACTCACTGAACACTGAAGCTTTCTTT	CASSRDSLNTEAFF
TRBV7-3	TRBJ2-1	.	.	TGTGCCAGCAGCAACCGAAGAAGCGATGAGCAGTTCTTC	CASSNRRSDEQFF
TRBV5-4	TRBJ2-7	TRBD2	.	TGTGCCAGCAGAGCGGGGTCTTCCTACGAGCAGTACTTC	CASRAGSSYEQYF